Following are 8 T cell receptor beta chains from one sample sequenced in a study of T cells in Graves' hyperthyroidism and ophthalmopathy. TCR beta CDR3 region amplification was performed from RNA transcripts. Initially, a first-round RT-PCR of the TCR CDR3 employed the HTBI primer set. TCRdb re-called the multiplex PCR reads through MiXCR, storing one row per CDR3 protein. Of under 800,000 distinct CDR3 sequences listed, 12% to 15% were seen once; the top ten hold roughly 10%. Sequencing was carried out using blood. The source of these receptors is a woman aged 18-30 years with Graves' hyperthyroidism.

This clonotype has a count of ten or more. V gene TRBV2 combines with J gene TRBJ1-5, with 8 nucleotides matching TRBD1. V lost 3 bases to trimming and J lost 7 bases; unmatched junction nucleotides: 11. The germline V gene encodes CDR1 SNHLY and CDR2 FYNNEI. The CDR3 extends over 16 amino acids. CDR3: CASSDLGQAAGQPQHF. The CDR3 region has the DNA TGTGCCAGCAGTGATTTGGGACAGGCGGCGGGGCAGCCCCAGCATTTT.

The chain has TRBV9 and TRBJ2-1; TRBD2 matches 11 bases. With 0 bases clipped from V and 7 bases from J, the junction kept 12 bases outside the gene matches. The CDR3 totals 18 residues. Germline CDR1 SGDLS, CDR2 YYNGEE. CDR3 sequence reads: CASSVVPTSGRIENEQFF. CDR3 DNA sequence: TGTGCCAGCAGCGTAGTCCCAACTAGCGGGAGAATTGAGAATGAGCAGTTCTTC.

As regards this clonotype: This may come from a read error, since a much larger clone is one base off. The V gene is TRBV20-1, the J gene TRBJ1-6, with D maybe TRBD1 (5 bases). Germline V gene data show CDR1 as DFQATT and CDR2 as SNEGSKA (reference sequence). The CDR3 has 13 amino acids. Trimming left V 6 bases short and J 5 bases short, with 11 bases between. CDR3 DNA sequence: TGCAGTGCATCGACAGTCAATAATTCACCCCTCCACTTT. Translation: CSASTVNNSPLHF.

The V gene is TRBV27, the J gene TRBJ2-3; D gene uncertain. The germline V gene encodes CDR1 MNHEY and CDR2 SMNVEV (reference sequence). CDR3 length: 15 residues. Trimming pared 6 bases from V and 2 bases from J, leaving 15 bases between. The CDR3 reads CASSPLLVTTDTQYF. CDR3 DNA sequence: TGTGCCAGCAGCCCCCTTTTGGTCACCACAGATACGCAGTATTTT.

This clonotype has a count of ten or more. The chain links TRBV3-1 to TRBJ2-7, with 9 nucleotides matching TRBD2. The CDR3 loop spans 14 amino acids. J lost 7 bases, V lost 6 bases, and 10 bases had no gene match. Germline CDR1 is LGHDT and CDR2 is YNNKEL (reference sequence). The CDR3 DNA reads TGTGCCAGCAGTCTACCGGGACTAGCCGGAGAGCAGTACTTC. This sequence encodes CASSLPGLAGEQYF.

The table lists this clonotype with a count of one. The chain links TRBV20-1 to TRBJ2-1; TRBD2 aligns across 9 bases. The germline gives CDR1 DFQATT, CDR2 SNEGSKA (reference sequence). The junction had 14 bases not matched to a gene; V was cut back by 6 bases and J by 2 bases. The CDR3 has 17 amino acids. CDR3 in DNA: TGCAGTGCCTGCTGGACTAGCGAGAATGTCCCCTACAATGAGCAGTTCTTC. It codes for CSACWTSENVPYNEQFF.

This clonotype has ten or more counts. This sequence joins TRBV7-3 and TRBJ2-6; a possible D gene is TRBD2 (5 bases). Germline V CDR1 and CDR2: SGHTA, FQGTGA. The CDR3 is made up of 15 amino acids. The ends were cut back, 1 base at V and 1 base at J, with 5 bases in the middle. CDR3 DNA: TGTGCCAGCAGCTTAAGAGGGTCTGGGGCCAACGTCCTGACTTTC. It encodes CASSLRGSGANVLTF. The full variable domain, in which reference TRBV7-3 and TRBJ2-6 provide the parts outside the CDR3, is GAGVSQTPSNKVTEKGKYVELRCDPISGHTALYWYRQSLGQGPEFLIYFQGTGAADDSGLPNDRFFAVRPEGSVSTLKIQRTERGDSAVYLCASSLRGSGANVLTFGAGSRLTVL.

Ten or more counts support this clonotype. This rearrangement joins TRBV6-1 to TRBJ2-3; D may be TRBD2 (6 bases). With 5 bases removed from V and 2 bases from J, the gap between germline ends came to 14 bases. CDR1 is MNHNS and CDR2 is SASEGT in the germline V gene. The CDR3 covers 15 residues. In DNA form, the CDR3 reads TGTGCCAGCAGTTCACAAGCGGGTCTCACAGATACGCAGTATTTT. Its translation is CASSSQAGLTDTQYF.